This TCR beta chain is from a study of PD-1 blockade in classical Hodgkin lymphoma. General study results and limits: Those patients who began receiving nivolumab less than 1 year after ASCT had lower diversity, and they were excluded. Lower baseline TCR diversity was reported for newly diagnosed patients than for healthy donors.

Concerning this clone itself: Its antigen is unidentified.

Sequencing used immunoSEQ multiplex PCR; TCRdb keeps in-frame clones, though not all of them. The table lists just over 60,000 clones, roughly 88% of them singletons. Germline CDR1 reads SGDLS; CDR2 reads YYNGEE. The CDR3 sequence is 16 residues long. After removal of 0 bases from V and 3 bases from J, the junction contained 7 bases not matched to a gene. Every one of the patients relapsed after autologous stem cell transplantation (brentuximab vedotin exposure was variable). Best responses were complete response, partial response or progressive disease. The TCR was taken from a human donor with classical Hodgkin lymphoma. The material was peripheral blood mononuclear cells (PBMCs), obtained at baseline. The rearrangement links TRBV9 to TRBJ2-7, with 9 bases aligning to TRBD2. The DNA for the CDR3 is TGTGCCAGCAGCGTAGAGGAGGTTAGCGGGAGCTACGAGCAGTACTTC. Its translation is CASSVEEVSGSYEQYF.